This is a list of T cell receptor beta chains from one sample in a study of metastatic and nonmetastatic thyroid tumors. TCRdb re-analyzed the PCR reads through MiXCR. The table has 15,000 or so clones, over 25% seen once. The sequenced sample consisted of tumor tissue. These TCRs come from a male donor with papillary thyroid cancer or a benign thyroid nodule (not recorded which). Some clones in this sample may be carry-over from other donors' samples. The CDR3 runs from the conserved cysteine through the conserved F or W. A D gene is named only where the DNA matches it firmly. The size of a clone is reported for some rows only, either as once, few or many, or as a class for expanded clones.

>TRBV20-1|TRBJ2-1|TRBD2|NA
TGCAGTGCAGCCAAACTAGCGGGAGGAGTACATGAGCAGTTCTTC
CSAAKLAGGVHEQFF
>TRBV11-3|TRBJ2-4|NA|NA
TGTGCCAGCAGCTCCCGGAGGGAGGCCAAAAACATTCAGTACTTC
CASSSRREAKNIQYF
>TRBV5-1|TRBJ2-7|NA|many
TGCGCCAGCCGCCAGTGGCGGGATCCATTTTACGAGCAGTACTTC
CASRQWRDPFYEQYF
>TRBV12-3/TRBV12-4|TRBJ2-1|TRBD1|many
TGTGCCAGCAGTTTAGTCCAGGGGGCTCAGAATGAGCAGTTCTTC
CASSLVQGAQNEQFF
>TRBV3-1|TRBJ2-2|TRBD2|few
TGTGCCAGCAGCCCCTGGGACTATAGGAACTCGACCGGGGAGCTGTTTTTT
CASSPWDYRNSTGELFF
>TRBV27|TRBJ2-3|TRBD1|many
TGTGCCAGCAGTTTATCACACCTGGTCTACAGGGGGCGGGATACGCAGTATTTT
CASSLSHLVYRGRDTQYF
>TRBV12-3/TRBV12-4|TRBJ2-1|NA|NA
TGTGCCAGCAGTTTTCGCAGGGGGGATGAGCAGTTCTTC
CASSFRRGDEQFF
>TRBV3-1|TRBJ1-4|NA|large
TGTGCCAGCTCCCGGCTCGGGAGCATTAATGAAAAACTGTTTTTT
CASSRLGSINEKLFF
>TRBV20-1|TRBJ2-3|TRBD2|NA
TGCAGTGCGTTGACTAGCGGGGGGTTCACAGATACGCAGTATTTT
CSALTSGGFTDTQYF
>TRBV14|TRBJ1-1|TRBD1|NA
TGTGCCAGCAGCGCATACAGGGGGCATAGAACTGAAGCTTTCTTT
CASSAYRGHRTEAFF
>TRBV7-9|TRBJ1-6|NA|many
TGTGCCAGCAGCTTCGGTAATTCACCCCTCCACTTT
CASSFGNSPLHF
>TRBV20-1|TRBJ1-4|TRBD1|NA
TGCAGTGCTTACCCGCAAACCGGGACAGAATATGAAAAACTGTTTTTT
CSAYPQTGTEYEKLFF
>TRBV30|TRBJ2-7|NA|NA
TGTGCCTGGGTCGGGAGCTCCTACGAGCAGTACTTC
CAWVGSSYEQYF
>TRBV18|TRBJ1-1|NA|many
TGTGCCAGCTCACCCTTTCGGGCGGACACGGGAGCTTTCTTT
CASSPFRADTGAFF
>TRBV6-1|TRBJ1-3|NA|many
TGTGCCAGCTGCTGGGGAGCGAGGAACACCATATATTTT
CASCWGARNTIYF
>TRBV7-9|TRBJ2-5|NA|many
TGTGCCAGCAGCTTACAGCGGCGGGAGACCCAGTACTTC
CASSLQRRETQYF
>TRBV29-1|TRBJ1-5|NA|many
TGCAGCGCTCTACCAACCATAGGGCAGCCCCAGCATTTT
CSALPTIGQPQHF
>TRBV5-1|TRBJ1-5|TRBD1|NA
TGCGCCACCAGCTTGTCCGGACAGGGCGGTCAGCCCCAGCATTTT
CATSLSGQGGQPQHF
>TRBV19|TRBJ2-3|NA|medium-sized
TGTGCCAGTACTACTCGGGGCCAGACGCAGTATTTT
CASTTRGQTQYF
>TRBV7-9|TRBJ2-3|NA|many
TGTGCCAGCAGATCCATCACAGATACGCAGTATTTT
CASRSITDTQYF
>TRBV20-1|TRBJ2-1|TRBD2|many
TGCAGTGCCCTAGCGGGAGTTAAGCAGTTCTTC
CSALAGVKQFF
>TRBV5-1|TRBJ2-5|TRBD1|many
TGCGCCAGCAGCTTCGACCTCCGACAGGGCGAGACCCAGTACTTC
CASSFDLRQGETQYF
>TRBV20-1|TRBJ2-3|TRBD2|once
TGCAGTGCTAGACTTAGCGGGAGCACAGATACGCAGTATTTT
CSARLSGSTDTQYF
>TRBV7-9|TRBJ1-4|NA|many
TGTGCCAGCAGCGCCCCGGGACACCTAAATGAAAAACTGTTTTTT
CASSAPGHLNEKLFF
>TRBV12-3/TRBV12-4|TRBJ2-5|TRBD2|many
TGTGCCAGCAGTTTAAGCGGGGGGGACCTCGGAGAGACCCAGTACTTC
CASSLSGGDLGETQYF
>TRBV5-1|TRBJ2-7|TRBD2|NA
TGCGCCAGCAGCTTGGTACAGCGGGAGGAAGGCGAGCAGTACTTC
CASSLVQREEGEQYF
>TRBV18|TRBJ1-1|NA|many
TGTGCCAGCTCACCACGCGGTTCAGCGAACACTGAAGCTTTCTTT
CASSPRGSANTEAFF
>TRBV7-2|TRBJ2-7|NA|NA
TGTGCCAGCAGCTCATTTACTAGCTTGGGCGAGCAGTACTTC
CASSSFTSLGEQYF
>TRBV6-5|TRBJ2-1|NA|NA
TGTGCCAGCAGACCCGGGTGGGGCGTACTCTCCTACAATGAGCAGTTCTTC
CASRPGWGVLSYNEQFF
>TRBV7-3|TRBJ1-1|NA|NA
TGTGCCAGCAGTTTGACAACTAACACTGAAGCTTTCTTT
CASSLTTNTEAFF
>TRBV11-3|TRBJ2-3|NA|many
TGTGCCAGCAGCTTAGAGGTCAGGGGCGGTAAAGCAGCAGATACGCAGTATTTT
CASSLEVRGGKAADTQYF
>TRBV6-1|TRBJ1-1|TRBD1|few
TGTGCCATCAGGGGGGACAGAATCACTGAAGCTTTCTTT
CAIRGDRITEAFF
>TRBV2|TRBJ2-1|NA|NA
TGTGCCAGCAGGGGTTTCTCCGCCCAGTTCTTC
CASRGFSAQFF
>TRBV6-1|TRBJ2-3|TRBD2|many
TGTGCCAGCAGTGGACTAGCGGGGGGGAGCACAGATACGCAGTATTTT
CASSGLAGGSTDTQYF
>TRBV20-1|TRBJ1-5|TRBD1|NA
TGCAGTGCTAGAGTGGGAACAGGGGTTAGCAATCAGCCCCAGCATTTT
CSARVGTGVSNQPQHF
>TRBV7-3|TRBJ2-2|NA|many
TGTGCCAGCAGCCCCTTCGGCGGGTTTAACACCGGGGAGCTGTTTTTT
CASSPFGGFNTGELFF
>TRBV6-4|TRBJ2-6|NA|many
TGTGCCAGCAGTGAGGACAGCTCTGGGGCCAACGTCCTGACTTTC
CASSEDSSGANVLTF
>TRBV5-1|TRBJ2-7|TRBD2|NA
TGCGCCAGCAGCCCCGGACTAGCGGGAGAATACGAGCAGTACTTC
CASSPGLAGEYEQYF
>TRBV18|TRBJ2-7|TRBD2|many
TGTGCCAGCTCACTCAATGGGGGGTCGGGACTAGCGGGACCTACCTACGAGCACGACTTC
CASSLNGGSGLAGPTYEHDF
>TRBV20-1|TRBJ1-5|NA|NA
TGCAGTGCTAGAGGTCTGGGAAGCAATCAGCCCCAGCATTTT
CSARGLGSNQPQHF
>TRBV18|TRBJ2-7|NA|NA
TGTGCCAGCTCACCTATAAGAGTGGGGGAGCAGTACTTC
CASSPIRVGEQYF
>TRBV5-1|TRBJ1-2|TRBD1|NA
TGTGCCAGCAGCCCAACAGGGGGCCGGGACTATGGCTACACCTTC
CASSPTGGRDYGYTF
>TRBV27|TRBJ1-2|NA|NA
TGTGCCAGCAGTTTAAGCATGGGGCTATTGAATGGCTACACCTTC
CASSLSMGLLNGYTF
>TRBV6-5|TRBJ1-6|NA|medium-sized
TGTGCCAGCAGTTACCAGGCACGGGGGGATTCACCCCTCCACTTT
CASSYQARGDSPLHF
>TRBV6-2/TRBV6-3|TRBJ2-2|NA|NA
TGTGCCAGCAGTCCCTACATACAAACCGGGGAGCTGTTTTTT
CASSPYIQTGELFF
>TRBV4-1|TRBJ1-4|NA|many
TGCGCCAGCAGCCAAGAGGGGGCTACTGAAAAACTGTTTTTT
CASSQEGATEKLFF
>TRBV27|TRBJ2-5|TRBD2|hyperexpanded
TGTGCCAGCAGTTTCCCGACTAGCGGGGGAAGGGAAGAGACCCAGTACTTC
CASSFPTSGGREETQYF
>TRBV19|TRBJ1-2|NA|many
TGTGCCAGTACCCCACGGGGGCAAGTCTTTAACTATGGCTACACCTTC
CASTPRGQVFNYGYTF
>TRBV5-1|TRBJ2-2|NA|many
TGCGCCAGCAGCCAGATCAACAGGGGGGGCACCGGGGAGCTGTTTTTT
CASSQINRGGTGELFF
>TRBV11-3|TRBJ2-2|NA|NA
TGTGCCAGCAGCCTTGGAGGCACCGGGGAGCTGTTTTTT
CASSLGGTGELFF
>TRBV18|TRBJ2-7|TRBD2|few
TGTGCCAGCTCACTCCAAGGGGGGTCGGGACTAGAGGGACCTTCCTACGAGCAGTACTTC
CASSLQGGSGLEGPSYEQYF
>TRBV11-3|TRBJ2-7|NA|NA
TGTGCCAGCAGCTTTCGACTCTGGAGCTCCTACGAGCAGTACTTC
CASSFRLWSSYEQYF
>TRBV28|TRBJ2-6|NA|many
TGTGCCAGCAGTCGCATTTTGAGCTCTGGGGCCAACGTCCTGACTTTC
CASSRILSSGANVLTF